The next 27 T cell receptor beta chains were all read from a single sample in a study. TCRdb redid the calling of the 5' RACE reads with MiXCR, one entry per CDR3 protein. There are approximately 9,000 distinct CDR3 sequences in the sample; under 40% occur only once, and about 6% lies in the top ten. Treg sorting used a CD4+CD25+CD127-/low gate. The sample was Tregs sorted from blood. The source of these receptors is a female donor with breast cancer.

Comments on this clonotype: A much more abundant neighbour one base away suggests this may be a read error. The V call is TRBV21-1, the J call TRBJ1-5; the D call in the table, TRBD1, was not verified against the DNA. TRBV21-1 is given as a pseudogene. The CDR3 has 15 residues. This chain's CDR3 is CASSTDRGRNQPQHF. As DNA, the CDR3 is TGTGCCAGCAGCACGGACAGGGGACGCAATCAGCCCCAGCATTTT.

This clonotype was observed a handful of times. The rearrangement joins TRBV5-4 to TRBJ2-1, with 14 bases that match TRBD2. Per germline, CDR1 SGHNT and CDR2 YYREEE (reference sequence). This CDR3 is 16 amino acids long. V lost 2 bases and J lost 8; bases outside the gene matches: 6. In nucleotides, the CDR3 is TGTGCCAGCAGCTTCCCGGGACTAGCGGGAGTCGATGAGCAGTTCTTC. Translation: CASSFPGLAGVDEQFF.

This clonotype has just a few counts. One end of the junction is discordant with germline, which a read error may explain. V gene TRBV29-1 combines with J gene TRBJ1-1; the D is unclear. CDR1 and CDR2 (germline): SQVTM, ANQGSEA. The CDR3 consists of 12 residues. The CDR3 DNA reads TGCAGCGCCAGGACGGTGAACACTGGAGCTTTCTTT. Protein sequence: CSARTVNTGAFF.

The rearrangement joins TRBV29-1 to TRBJ2-2; no reliable D call. The CDR3 is 13 amino acids. V shed 4 bases and J shed 7 bases, with 13 bases lying between them. Per germline, CDR1 SQVTM and CDR2 ANQGSEA. CDR3 in DNA: TGCAGCGTTGTGAAGGGTAGTGGCGGGGAGCTGTTTTTT. It specifies CSVVKGSGGELFF.

This clonotype was seen more than once but under ten times. V gene TRBV20-1 combines with J gene TRBJ1-2; D is uncertain. With 0 bases removed from V and 8 bases from J, the gap between germline ends came to 16 bases. Germline lookup yields CDR1 DFQATT and CDR2 SNEGSKA (reference sequence). The CDR3 has 14 amino acids. CDR3: CSARDLAYVEGYTF. In DNA form, the CDR3 reads TGCAGTGCTAGAGATCTAGCCTACGTTGAAGGCTACACCTTC.

The V gene is TRBV28, the J gene TRBJ2-3; possibly TRBD2 for D (6 bases). The germline V and J ends were trimmed by 5 bases and 9 bases, with 27 bases remaining between them. The length of the CDR3 is 17 residues. CDR1 and CDR2 (germline): MDHEN, SYDVKM. As DNA, the CDR3 is TGTGCCAGCAGTGGGGACTTCTCAGACGCCTCATATGCCACGCAGTATTTT. Residues: CASSGDFSDASYATQYF.

By share of the sample, this clonotype is medium-sized. The chain employs TRBV6-6 and TRBJ1-2, with TRBD1 identical over 7 bases. Germline lookup yields CDR1 MNHNY and CDR2 SVGAGI (reference sequence). This CDR3 spans 18 amino acids. The V and J ends lost 7 bases and 0 bases, in that order; junction bases with no gene match: 17. The CDR3 loop reads CASTNTRGTAISNYGYTF. As DNA, the CDR3 is TGTGCCAGCACAAATACCAGGGGGACAGCGATATCTAACTATGGCTACACCTTC.

By sample share, this clonotype is medium-sized (0.01 to 0.1%). The chain employs TRBV15 and TRBJ2-6; the D is unclear. V lost 0 bases and J lost 0, with 6 bases in between. From germline, CDR1 is LNHNV and CDR2 YYDKDF (reference sequence). The CDR3 runs to 16 residues. CDR3 nucleotides: TGTGCCACCAGCAGAGACTTCCACTCTGGGGCCAACGTCCTGACTTTC. Translated, it gives CATSRDFHSGANVLTF.

The chain carries TRBV29-1 and TRBJ1-2, with D possibly being TRBD1 (5 bases). Per the germline V gene, CDR1 is SQVTM and CDR2 is ANQGSEA. CDR3 length: 13 residues. Trimming took off 4 bases at V and 4 bases at J, with 13 bases between the two ends. As DNA, the CDR3 is TGCAGCGTTGCCCGCCCCGGGACCTATGGCTACACCTTC. Its translation is CSVARPGTYGYTF.

Only a few counts were recorded for this clonotype. The V call is TRBV20-1, the J call TRBJ2-1; 10 positions match TRBD2. V gave up 6 bases and J gave up 6 bases; unmatched junction bases: 8. The germline CDR1 and CDR2 sequences are DFQATT and SNEGSKA (reference sequence). The CDR3 totals 14 residues. CDR3 amino acids: CSANGLAELNEQFF. CDR3 DNA: TGCAGTGCCAACGGACTAGCGGAGCTCAATGAGCAGTTCTTC.

This clonotype was counted a few times. The V call is TRBV10-3, the J call TRBJ1-5; TRBD1 matches 9 bases. V lost 7 bases, J lost 0 bases, and 16 bases stayed unmatched. In germline, CDR1 is ENHRY, CDR2 SYGVKD. This CDR3 spans 19 amino acids. The CDR3 DNA reads as TGTGCCATCAACGAACAGGGGGCGAGAAACCAATATAGCAATCAGCCCCAGCATTTT. This encodes CAINEQGARNQYSNQPQHF.

This clonotype showed up just a few times. This sequence joins TRBV6-5 and TRBJ2-5; 8 bases fit TRBD1. Germline V gives CDR1 MNHEY, CDR2 SVGAGI. V shed 8 bases and J 5 bases; nucleotides not matched to a gene: 7. This CDR3 has 13 residues. CDR3 protein: CASRDRRGETQYF. CDR3 nucleotides: TGTGCCAGCCGGGACAGGAGGGGCGAGACCCAGTACTTC.

This clonotype was observed a single time. A much larger clone differs from this one at a single base, so this may be a read error. CDR3 in amino acids: CASREGQLNQPQHF. The CDR3 DNA is TGTGCCAGCAGGGAAGGACAGTTGAATCAGCCCCAGCATTTT. The chain uses TRBV6-5 and TRBJ1-5, with D tentatively TRBD1 (6 bases). CDR3 length: 14 amino acids. Germline CDR1 is MNHEY and CDR2 is SVGAGI. The V end lost 6 bases, the J end lost 4 bases, and 13 bases lay between the germline ends.

Within the sample, this clonotype is medium-sized (0.01 to 0.1%). The chain links TRBV6-2 or TRBV6-3 to TRBJ2-1; 8 bases are shared with TRBD2. The CDR3 consists of 15 residues. Germline CDR1 and CDR2: MNHEY and SVGEGT. V trimming: 5 bases; J trimming: 0 bases; junction bases outside the gene matches: 3. The DNA for the CDR3 is TGTGCCAGCAGTCAAAGCGGGAGCTCCTACAATGAGCAGTTCTTC. Protein: CASSQSGSSYNEQFF.

The J gene is TRBJ1-1, the V gene TRBV5-1; D not resolved. The length of the CDR3 is 16 residues. Deletions cut 0 bases from V and 0 bases from J, with 12 bases between. Germline loops: CDR1 SGHRS, CDR2 YFSETQ. The CDR3 loop reads CASSLASGSMNTEAFF. The CDR3 DNA is TGCGCCAGCAGCTTGGCCTCGGGGAGCATGAACACTGAAGCTTTCTTT.

The chain joins TRBV7-3 to TRBJ2-3, with 12 bases aligning to TRBD2. The CDR3 spans 16 residues. The trim removed 4 bases at V and 4 bases at J, leaving 6 bases unmatched. Germline V lookup: CDR1 SGHTA, CDR2 FQGTGA. This chain's CDR3 is CASSSSSGRASDTQYF. The CDR3 DNA follows: TGTGCCAGCAGCTCCTCTAGCGGGAGGGCCTCAGATACGCAGTATTTT. Combining the CDR3 with reference TRBV7-3 and TRBJ2-3 gives the whole variable domain GAGVSQTPSNKVTEKGKYVELRCDPISGHTALYWYRQSLGQGPEFLIYFQGTGAADDSGLPNDRFFAVRPEGSVSTLKIQRTERGDSAVYLCASSSSSGRASDTQYFGPGTRLTVL.

In this sample, this clonotype turned up a few times. J is TRBJ1-2 and V is TRBV20-1; tentative D call: TRBD1 (5 bases). V lost 2 bases to trimming and J lost 4 bases, with 14 bases between them. This CDR3 spans 14 amino acids. Germline values: CDR1 DFQATT, CDR2 SNEGSKA (reference sequence). CDR3 region: CSARFGGTVYGYTF. CDR3 bases: TGCAGTGCTAGATTCGGAGGGACGGTCTATGGCTACACCTTC.

The chain couples TRBV2 to TRBJ1-5, with D uncertain. Looked up from germline, CDR1 is SNHLY and CDR2 is FYNNEI. V lost 3 bases and J lost 4, with 10 bases in between. This CDR3 comprises 14 residues. CDR3 protein: CASSDQPMNQPQHF. The CDR3 DNA is TGTGCCAGCAGTGACCAACCGATGAATCAGCCCCAGCATTTT.

Within the sample, this clonotype is medium-sized. The chain carries TRBV20-1 and TRBJ2-7; TRBD2 aligns across 7 bases. The CDR3 is 14 residues long. Germline CDR1 reads DFQATT; CDR2 reads SNEGSKA (reference sequence). V trimming: 4 bases; J trimming: 1 base; junction bases outside the gene matches: 7. The CDR3 loop is CSAIPGRPSYEQYF. CDR3 coding DNA: TGCAGTGCTATCCCCGGGAGGCCTTCCTACGAGCAGTACTTC.

Details on this clonotype: A much larger clone sits a single nucleotide away, making a read error possible. The chain links TRBV6-5 to TRBJ1-1, with a tentative D call TRBD1 (5 bases). Germline V gene sequence: CDR1 MNHEY, CDR2 SVGAGI. With 6 bases removed from V and 1 base from J, the gap between germline ends came to 15 bases. This CDR3 is 15 amino acids long. The CDR3 is CASSPKQATNTEAFF. CDR3 sequence (DNA): TGTGCCAGCAGCCCCAAACAGGCTACGAACACTGAAGCTTTCTTT.

By frequency in the sample, this clonotype is medium-sized. The rearrangement uses TRBV29-1 and TRBJ2-2; 10 bases agree with TRBD1. Germline values: CDR1 SQVTM, CDR2 ANQGSEA. J gave up 4 bases and V 5 bases, and 7 bases lay outside the gene matches. The CDR3 has 15 amino acids. CDR3 amino acids: CSVKTGTGVTGELFF. As DNA, the CDR3 is TGCAGCGTTAAGACCGGGACAGGGGTCACCGGGGAGCTGTTTTTT.

With respect to this clonotype: Given the absence of the conserved phenylalanine or tryptophan at the CDR3 end, a read error is likely. The chain has TRBV7-2 and TRBJ1-5; unclear D gene. The CDR3 runs 12 residues. CDR1 and CDR2 from the germline V gene are SGHTA and FQGNSA. Trimming cost V 3 bases and J 11 bases, with 11 bases left between them. In nucleotides, the CDR3 is TGTGCCAGCAGCTTTACGGGCTCGGCCCAGCATTGT. This gives the protein CASSFTGSAQHC.

The chain uses TRBV10-3 and TRBJ2-1; 7 nucleotides line up with TRBD1. Germline CDR1 and CDR2: ENHRY and SYGVKD. V shed 5 bases and J 3 bases; nucleotides not matched to a gene: 4. The CDR3 contains 14 residues. CDR3 bases: TGTGCCATCAGTATGACAGGGAACTACAATGAGCAGTTCTTC. As protein: CAISMTGNYNEQFF.

This chain connects TRBV7-2 to TRBJ2-3, with a possible D match to TRBD1 (5 bases). The length of the CDR3 is 14 residues. V gave up 4 bases and J gave up 1 base, with 9 bases separating them. From germline, CDR1 is SGHTA and CDR2 FQGNSA. CDR3: CASSSKQGTDTQYF. The DNA for the CDR3 is TGTGCCAGCAGCTCGAAACAGGGCACAGATACGCAGTATTTT.

V gene TRBV7-2 combines with J gene TRBJ1-1; D gene unclear. Germline CDR1 SGHTA, CDR2 FQGNSA. The CDR3 consists of 11 residues. Trimming removed 7 bases at V and 10 bases at J, with 13 bases between. CDR3 DNA: TGTGCCAGCAAAGGTGGATGGGGAGCTTTCTTT. Translated: CASKGGWGAFF.

This clonotype was observed a few times. J is TRBJ2-7 and V is TRBV20-1, with 10 nucleotides matching TRBD1. CDR3 length: 14 amino acids. J gave up 7 bases and V 5 bases, and 11 bases lay outside the gene matches. From germline, CDR1 is DFQATT and CDR2 SNEGSKA (reference sequence). In nucleotides, the CDR3 is TGCAGTGCTTGGCCCGGGACAGGGGAGGGGGAGCAGTACTTC. Encoded protein: CSAWPGTGEGEQYF.

This clonotype was seen a single time. A single base separates this from a much larger clone, so it may be a read error. This sequence joins TRBV7-7 and TRBJ2-5; weak D call: TRBD2 (6 bases). This CDR3 comprises 12 residues. Per germline, CDR1 SSHAT and CDR2 FNYEAQ (reference sequence). The CDR3 loop reads CASSPAAGTHYF. The CDR3 DNA reads TGTGCCAGCAGCCCAGCGGCGGGGACCCATTACTTC.